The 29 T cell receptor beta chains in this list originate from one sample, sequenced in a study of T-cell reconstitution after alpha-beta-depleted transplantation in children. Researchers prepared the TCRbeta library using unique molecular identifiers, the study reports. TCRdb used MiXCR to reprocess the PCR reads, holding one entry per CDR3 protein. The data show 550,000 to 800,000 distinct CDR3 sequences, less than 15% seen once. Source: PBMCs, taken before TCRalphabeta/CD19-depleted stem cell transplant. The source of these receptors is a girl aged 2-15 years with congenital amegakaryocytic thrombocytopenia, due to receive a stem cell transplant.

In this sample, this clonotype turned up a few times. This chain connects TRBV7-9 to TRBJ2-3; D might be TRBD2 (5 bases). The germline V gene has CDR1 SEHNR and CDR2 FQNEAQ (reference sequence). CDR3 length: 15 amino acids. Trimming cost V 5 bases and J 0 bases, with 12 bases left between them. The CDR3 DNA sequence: TGTGCCAGCAGCGACCTACTAGACAGCACAGATACGCAGTATTTT. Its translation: CASSDLLDSTDTQYF. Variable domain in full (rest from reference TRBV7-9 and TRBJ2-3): DTGVSQNPRHKITKRGQNVTFRCDPISEHNRLYWYRQTLGQGPEFLTYFQNEAQLEKSRLLSDRFSAERPKGSFSTLEIQRTEQGDSAMYLCASSDLLDSTDTQYFGPGTRLTVL.

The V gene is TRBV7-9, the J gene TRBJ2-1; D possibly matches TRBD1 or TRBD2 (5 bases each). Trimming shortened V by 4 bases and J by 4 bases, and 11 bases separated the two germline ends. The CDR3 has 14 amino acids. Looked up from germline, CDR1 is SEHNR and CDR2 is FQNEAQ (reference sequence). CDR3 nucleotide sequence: TGTGCCAGCAGCTACCGGGACGGATACAATGAGCAGTTCTTC. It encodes CASSYRDGYNEQFF. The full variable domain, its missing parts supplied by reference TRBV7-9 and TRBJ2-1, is DTGVSQNPRHKITKRGQNVTFRCDPISEHNRLYWYRQTLGQGPEFLTYFQNEAQLEKSRLLSDRFSAERPKGSFSTLEIQRTEQGDSAMYLCASSYRDGYNEQFFGPGTRLTVL.

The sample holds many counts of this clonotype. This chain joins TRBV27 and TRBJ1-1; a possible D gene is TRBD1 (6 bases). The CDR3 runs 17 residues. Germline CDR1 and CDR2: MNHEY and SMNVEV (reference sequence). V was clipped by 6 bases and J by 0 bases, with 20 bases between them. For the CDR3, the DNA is TGTGCCAGCAGGAGGACTTTTCAGGGGAGCATGAACACTGAAGCTTTCTTT. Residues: CASRRTFQGSMNTEAFF.

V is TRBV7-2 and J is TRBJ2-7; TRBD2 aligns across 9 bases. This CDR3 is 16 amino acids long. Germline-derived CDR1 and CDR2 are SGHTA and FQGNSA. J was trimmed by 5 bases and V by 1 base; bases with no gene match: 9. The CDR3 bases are TGTGCCAGCAGCTTAGTACCCGGGACTAGCTTCAACGAGCAGTACTTC. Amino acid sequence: CASSLVPGTSFNEQYF.

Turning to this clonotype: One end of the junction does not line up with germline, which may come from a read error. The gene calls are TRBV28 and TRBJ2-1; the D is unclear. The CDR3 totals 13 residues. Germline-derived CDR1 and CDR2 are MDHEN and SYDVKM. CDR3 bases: TGTGCCAGCAGTTCAGACACCTACAATGAGCGGTTCTTC. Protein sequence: CASSSDTYNERFF.

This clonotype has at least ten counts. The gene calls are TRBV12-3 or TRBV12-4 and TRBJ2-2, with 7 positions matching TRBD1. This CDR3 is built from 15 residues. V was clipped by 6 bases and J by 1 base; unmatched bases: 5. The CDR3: CASRSTGKNTGELFF. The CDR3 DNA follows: TGTGCCAGCAGGTCGACAGGGAAGAACACCGGGGAGCTGTTTTTT.

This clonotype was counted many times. The CDR3 region has the DNA TGCGCCAGCAGCACCCAGCTAAACACTGAAGCTTTCTTT. This translates into CASSTQLNTEAFF. The J gene is TRBJ1-1, the V gene TRBV5-1; D unclear. Per the germline V gene, CDR1 is SGHRS and CDR2 is YFSETQ. Trimming pared 4 bases from V and 2 bases from J, leaving 9 bases between. This CDR3 has 13 residues.

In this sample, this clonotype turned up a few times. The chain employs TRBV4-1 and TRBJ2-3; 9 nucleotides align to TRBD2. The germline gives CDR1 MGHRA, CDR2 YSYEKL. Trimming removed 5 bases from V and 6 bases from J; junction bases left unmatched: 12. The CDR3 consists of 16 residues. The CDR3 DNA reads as TGCGCCAGCAGCTTTGGATCCAGCGGGAGGCAGGATACGCAGTATTTT. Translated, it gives CASSFGSSGRQDTQYF.

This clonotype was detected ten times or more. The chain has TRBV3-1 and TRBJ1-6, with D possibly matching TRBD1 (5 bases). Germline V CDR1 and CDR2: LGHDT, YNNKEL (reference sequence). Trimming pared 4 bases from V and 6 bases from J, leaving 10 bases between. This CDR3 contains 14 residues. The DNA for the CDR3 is TGTGCCAGCAGCCTGGGACGGATTAATTCACCCCTCCACTTT. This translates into CASSLGRINSPLHF.

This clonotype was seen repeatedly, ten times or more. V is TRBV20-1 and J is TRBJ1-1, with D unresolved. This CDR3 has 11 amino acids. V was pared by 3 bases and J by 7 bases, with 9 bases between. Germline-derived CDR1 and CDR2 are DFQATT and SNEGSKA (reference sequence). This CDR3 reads CSASLTREAFF. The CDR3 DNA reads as TGCAGTGCTAGCCTGACCCGTGAAGCTTTCTTT.

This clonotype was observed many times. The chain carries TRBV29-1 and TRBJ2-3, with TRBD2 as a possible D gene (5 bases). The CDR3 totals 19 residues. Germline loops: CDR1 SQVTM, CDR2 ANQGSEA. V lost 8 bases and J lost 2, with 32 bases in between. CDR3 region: CSPFTLGGSPDSITDTQYF. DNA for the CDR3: TGCAGCCCCTTTACCTTAGGAGGATCGCCAGACTCCATCACAGATACGCAGTATTTT.

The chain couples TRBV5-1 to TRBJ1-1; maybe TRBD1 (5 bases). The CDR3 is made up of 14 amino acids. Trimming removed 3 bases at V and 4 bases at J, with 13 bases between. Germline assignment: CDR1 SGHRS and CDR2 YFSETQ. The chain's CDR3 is CASSSYSGLTEAFF. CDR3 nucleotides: TGCGCCAGCAGCTCGTACTCAGGGCTCACTGAAGCTTTCTTT.

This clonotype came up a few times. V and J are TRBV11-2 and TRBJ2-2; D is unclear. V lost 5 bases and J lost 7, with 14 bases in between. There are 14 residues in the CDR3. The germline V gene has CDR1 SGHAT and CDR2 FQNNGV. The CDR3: CASSGPFSVGELFF. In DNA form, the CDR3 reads TGTGCCAGCAGCGGACCCTTTTCGGTCGGGGAGCTGTTTTTT.

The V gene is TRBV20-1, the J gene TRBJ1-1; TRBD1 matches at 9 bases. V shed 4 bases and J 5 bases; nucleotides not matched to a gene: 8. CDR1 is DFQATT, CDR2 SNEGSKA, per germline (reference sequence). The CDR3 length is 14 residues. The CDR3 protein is CSAKGQGGRTEAFF. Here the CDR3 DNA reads TGCAGTGCTAAGGGACAGGGTGGACGGACTGAAGCTTTCTTT.

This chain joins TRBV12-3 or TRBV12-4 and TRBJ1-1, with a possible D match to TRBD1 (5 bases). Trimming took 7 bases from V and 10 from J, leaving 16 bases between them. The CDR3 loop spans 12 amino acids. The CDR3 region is CASTWAGGGAFF. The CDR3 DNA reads TGTGCCAGCACCTGGGCGGGGGGGGGAGCTTTCTTT.

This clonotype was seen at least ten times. The CDR3 DNA reads TGTGCCAGCAGCAGTATTGGCAGAATAGGAGATGAGCAGTTCTTC. Its protein product is CASSSIGRIGDEQFF. The chain combines TRBV7-2 with TRBJ2-1; D gene uncertain. V dropped 5 bases and J dropped 8 bases, with 19 bases sitting between them. This CDR3 region has 15 residues. Germline V CDR1 and CDR2: SGHTA, FQGNSA.

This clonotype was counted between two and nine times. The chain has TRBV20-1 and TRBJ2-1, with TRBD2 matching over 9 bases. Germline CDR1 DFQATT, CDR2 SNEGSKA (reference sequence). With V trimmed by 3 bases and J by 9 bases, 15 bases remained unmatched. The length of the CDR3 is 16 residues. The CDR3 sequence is CSARPSGKREGSEQFF. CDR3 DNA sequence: TGCAGTGCTAGGCCTAGCGGGAAAAGAGAGGGGAGTGAGCAGTTCTTC.

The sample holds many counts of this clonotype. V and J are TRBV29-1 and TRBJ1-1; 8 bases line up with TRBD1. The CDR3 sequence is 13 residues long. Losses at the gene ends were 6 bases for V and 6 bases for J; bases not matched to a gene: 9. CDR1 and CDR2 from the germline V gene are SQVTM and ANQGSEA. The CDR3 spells CSVAHTGGSEAFF. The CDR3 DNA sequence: TGCAGCGTCGCACATACAGGGGGGTCTGAAGCTTTCTTT.

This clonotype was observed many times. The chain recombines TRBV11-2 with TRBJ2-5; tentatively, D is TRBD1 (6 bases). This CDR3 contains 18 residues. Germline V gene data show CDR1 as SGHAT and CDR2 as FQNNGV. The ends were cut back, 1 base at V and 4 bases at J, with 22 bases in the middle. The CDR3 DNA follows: TGTGCCAGCAGCTTAGGAGGGCCCAGGGGACGAGGGGGAGAGACCCAGTACTTC. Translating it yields CASSLGGPRGRGGETQYF.

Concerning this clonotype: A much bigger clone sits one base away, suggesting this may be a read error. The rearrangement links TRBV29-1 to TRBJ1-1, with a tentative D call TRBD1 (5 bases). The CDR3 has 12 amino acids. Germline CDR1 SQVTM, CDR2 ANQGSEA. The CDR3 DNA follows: TGCCGCGCCGGTTGGGGGGAAACTGAAGCTTTCTTT. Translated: CRAGWGETEAFF.

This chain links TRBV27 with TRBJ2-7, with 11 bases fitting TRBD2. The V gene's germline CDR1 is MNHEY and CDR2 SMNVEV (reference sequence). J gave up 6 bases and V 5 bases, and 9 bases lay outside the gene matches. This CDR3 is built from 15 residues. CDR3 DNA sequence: TGTGCCAGCAGTGTTAAACTAGCGGGAGAGGCCGAGCAGTACTTC. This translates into CASSVKLAGEAEQYF.

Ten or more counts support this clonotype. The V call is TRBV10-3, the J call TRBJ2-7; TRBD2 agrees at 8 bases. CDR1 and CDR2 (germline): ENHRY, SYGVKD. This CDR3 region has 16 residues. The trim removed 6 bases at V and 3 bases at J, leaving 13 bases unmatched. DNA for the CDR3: TGTGCCATCAGAGGGACCCCGGGACTAGACTTCTACGAGCAGTACTTC. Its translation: CAIRGTPGLDFYEQYF.

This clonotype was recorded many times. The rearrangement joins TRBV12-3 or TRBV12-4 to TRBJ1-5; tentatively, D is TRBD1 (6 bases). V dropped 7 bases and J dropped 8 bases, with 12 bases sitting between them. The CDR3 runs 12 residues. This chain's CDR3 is CASNKGGEPQHF. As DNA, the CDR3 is TGTGCCAGCAACAAAGGGGGAGAGCCCCAGCATTTT.

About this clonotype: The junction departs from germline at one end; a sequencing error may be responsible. CDR3 amino acids: CASSLAGGQYNEPFF. CDR3 coding DNA: TGCGCCAGCAGTCTAGCGGGAGGGCAATACAATGAGCCGTTCTTC. V is TRBV4-1 and J is TRBJ2-1; 12 bases are shared with TRBD2. The CDR3 has 15 residues. The V gene's germline CDR1 is MGHRA and CDR2 YSYEKL.

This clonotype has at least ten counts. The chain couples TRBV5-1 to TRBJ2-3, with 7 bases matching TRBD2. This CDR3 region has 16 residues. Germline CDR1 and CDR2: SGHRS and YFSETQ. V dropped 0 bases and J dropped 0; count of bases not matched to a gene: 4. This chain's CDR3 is CASSLGGLPSTDTQYF. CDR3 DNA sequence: TGCGCCAGCAGCTTGGGGGGACTACCTAGCACAGATACGCAGTATTTT. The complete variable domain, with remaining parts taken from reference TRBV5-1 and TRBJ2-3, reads KAGVTQTPRYLIKTRGQQVTLSCSPISGHRSVSWYQQTPGQGLQFLFEYFSETQRNKGNFPGRFSGRQFSNSRSEMNVSTLELGDSALYLCASSLGGLPSTDTQYFGPGTRLTVL.

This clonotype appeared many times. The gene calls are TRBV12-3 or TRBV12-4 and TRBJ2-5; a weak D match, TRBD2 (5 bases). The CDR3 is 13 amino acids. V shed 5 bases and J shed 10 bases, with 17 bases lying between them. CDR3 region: CASSNPDSRGQYF. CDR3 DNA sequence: TGTGCCAGCAGTAACCCCGATTCCCGGGGCCAGTACTTC.

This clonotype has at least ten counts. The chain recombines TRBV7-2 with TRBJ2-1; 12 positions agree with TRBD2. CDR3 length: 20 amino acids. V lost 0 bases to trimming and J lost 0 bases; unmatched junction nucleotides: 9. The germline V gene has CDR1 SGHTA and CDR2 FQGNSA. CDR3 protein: CASSLALLAGGPSSYNEQFF. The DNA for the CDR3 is TGTGCCAGCAGCTTAGCCCTACTAGCGGGAGGACCAAGCTCCTACAATGAGCAGTTCTTC.

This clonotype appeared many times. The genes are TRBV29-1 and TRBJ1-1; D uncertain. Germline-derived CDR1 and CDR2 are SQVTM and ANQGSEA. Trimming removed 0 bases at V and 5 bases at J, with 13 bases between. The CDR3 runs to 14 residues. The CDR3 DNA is TGCAGCGTTGAAGATCGAGGGAGGAGGACTGAAGCTTTCTTT. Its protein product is CSVEDRGRRTEAFF.

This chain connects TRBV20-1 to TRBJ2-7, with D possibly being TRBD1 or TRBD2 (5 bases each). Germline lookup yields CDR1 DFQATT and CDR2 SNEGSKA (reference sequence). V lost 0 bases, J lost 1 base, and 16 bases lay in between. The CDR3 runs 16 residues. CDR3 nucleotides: TGCAGTGCTAGAGATCACGGGGCGGCCTCATCCTACGAGCAGTACTTC. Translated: CSARDHGAASSYEQYF.